These T cell receptor beta chains were read from a single sample in a study of early T cells in non-severe SARS-CoV-2 infection. TCRdb passed the 5' RACE reads through MiXCR, listing each CDR3 protein once. The table includes 90,000 to 120,000 distinct CDR3 sequences, roughly 10% detected once. Sequenced sample: whole blood. These receptors were obtained from an adult who was a healthcare worker with PCR-confirmed SARS-CoV-2 infection or an uninfected control (not recorded which). CDR3s include the opening cysteine and the closing phenylalanine or tryptophan. Fields, in order: clone size, V gene, D gene, J gene, CDR3 protein, CDR3 DNA. D genes are given only for firm matches. Only part of the rows carry a size: once, few, many, or a class if the clone is expanded.

clone size: many; V gene: TRBV20-1; D gene: .; J gene: TRBJ2-1; CDR3 protein: CSASLLGEEDNEQFF; CDR3 DNA: TGCAGTGCTAGTTTACTCGGGGAAGAAGACAATGAGCAGTTCTTC
clone size: .; V gene: TRBV5-1; D gene: .; J gene: TRBJ1-2; CDR3 protein: CASSRQQEGGPDGYTF; CDR3 DNA: TGCGCCAGCAGCCGACAGCAGGAGGGCGGACCTGATGGCTACACCTTC
clone size: .; V gene: TRBV27; D gene: TRBD2; J gene: TRBJ2-7; CDR3 protein: CASRQRGPPKAGSYEQYF; CDR3 DNA: TGTGCCAGCAGACAACGGGGCCCCCCCAAAGCGGGGTCCTACGAGCAGTACTTC
clone size: many; V gene: TRBV7-8; D gene: TRBD2; J gene: TRBJ2-7; CDR3 protein: CASSLVGLAAPEQYF; CDR3 DNA: TGTGCCAGCAGCTTAGTGGGACTAGCAGCGCCCGAGCAGTACTTC
clone size: .; V gene: TRBV5-4; D gene: .; J gene: TRBJ2-6; CDR3 protein: CASSSARAGANVLTF; CDR3 DNA: TGTGCCAGCAGCTCGGCCCGGGCAGGGGCCAACGTCCTGACTTTC
clone size: .; V gene: TRBV6-5; D gene: TRBD1; J gene: TRBJ1-4; CDR3 protein: CASSTSSGTGSGKLFF; CDR3 DNA: TGTGCCAGCAGTACCTCGTCCGGGACAGGGAGTGGAAAACTGTTTTTT
clone size: few; V gene: TRBV12-3/TRBV12-4; D gene: .; J gene: TRBJ1-5; CDR3 protein: CASSPTVSNQPQHF; CDR3 DNA: TGTGCCAGCAGTCCTACAGTTAGCAATCAGCCCCAGCATTTT
clone size: few; V gene: TRBV7-9; D gene: TRBD2; J gene: TRBJ2-1; CDR3 protein: CASSSYRELAGGREQFF; CDR3 DNA: TGTGCCAGCAGCTCCTATAGGGAACTAGCGGGAGGGCGTGAGCAGTTCTTC
clone size: many; V gene: TRBV9; D gene: .; J gene: TRBJ2-7; CDR3 protein: CASSVGGRSEQYF; CDR3 DNA: TGTGCCAGCAGCGTAGGAGGGCGCAGCGAGCAGTACTTC
clone size: many; V gene: TRBV12-3/TRBV12-4; D gene: TRBD1; J gene: TRBJ2-5; CDR3 protein: CASSQGQDLETQYF; CDR3 DNA: TGTGCCAGCAGTCAGGGACAGGACTTGGAGACCCAGTACTTC
clone size: many; V gene: TRBV6-2/TRBV6-3; D gene: TRBD2; J gene: TRBJ2-7; CDR3 protein: CASSYSSSGAYEQYF; CDR3 DNA: TGTGCCAGCAGTTACTCCTCTAGCGGGGCCTACGAGCAGTACTTC
clone size: many; V gene: TRBV7-2; D gene: .; J gene: TRBJ2-7; CDR3 protein: CASSPQLSAYEQYF; CDR3 DNA: TGTGCCAGCAGCCCGCAGCTGTCTGCCTACGAGCAGTACTTC
clone size: many; V gene: TRBV28; D gene: .; J gene: TRBJ2-4; CDR3 protein: CASSPLDSGAKNIQYF; CDR3 DNA: TGTGCCAGCAGTCCATTGGACAGTGGGGCCAAAAACATTCAGTACTTC
clone size: few; V gene: TRBV15; D gene: .; J gene: TRBJ1-3; CDR3 protein: CATSRDQSSGNTIYF; CDR3 DNA: TGTGCCACCAGCAGAGACCAGTCCTCTGGAAACACCATATATTTT
clone size: many; V gene: TRBV5-5; D gene: .; J gene: TRBJ2-1; CDR3 protein: CASSSPGLNHEQFF; CDR3 DNA: TGTGCCAGCAGCTCACCGGGACTGAACCATGAGCAGTTCTTC
clone size: many; V gene: TRBV4-1; D gene: .; J gene: TRBJ1-2; CDR3 protein: CASSQEDLYGYTF; CDR3 DNA: TGCGCCAGCAGCCAAGAGGACCTCTATGGCTACACCTTC
clone size: few; V gene: TRBV3-1; D gene: .; J gene: TRBJ2-1; CDR3 protein: CASSQEAALEFGEQFF; CDR3 DNA: TGTGCCAGCAGCCAAGAGGCCGCTCTAGAGTTCGGTGAGCAGTTCTTC
clone size: .; V gene: TRBV5-4; D gene: .; J gene: TRBJ1-2; CDR3 protein: CASSLASGGFANYGYTF; CDR3 DNA: TGTGCCAGCAGCTTGGCCTCTGGGGGTTTCGCTAACTATGGCTACACCTTC
clone size: few; V gene: TRBV5-1; D gene: TRBD2; J gene: TRBJ2-2; CDR3 protein: CASFLWTSGTGELFF; CDR3 DNA: TGCGCCAGCTTCCTTTGGACTAGCGGGACCGGGGAGCTGTTTTTT
clone size: few; V gene: TRBV27; D gene: .; J gene: TRBJ1-5; CDR3 protein: CAYQPQHF; CDR3 DNA: TGTGCATACCAGCCCCAGCATTTT
clone size: many; V gene: TRBV9; D gene: .; J gene: TRBJ2-1; CDR3 protein: CASSAHGVSYNEQFF; CDR3 DNA: TGTGCCAGCAGCGCCCACGGGGTCTCCTACAATGAGCAGTTCTTC
clone size: .; V gene: TRBV7-3; D gene: TRBD1; J gene: TRBJ2-1; CDR3 protein: CASSLGQGADEQFF; CDR3 DNA: TGTGCCAGCAGCTTGGGACAGGGGGCCGATGAGCAGTTCTTC
clone size: many; V gene: TRBV14; D gene: .; J gene: TRBJ1-1; CDR3 protein: CASGMYGQAEAFF; CDR3 DNA: TGTGCCAGCGGAATGTATGGGCAAGCCGAAGCTTTCTTT
clone size: .; V gene: TRBV14; D gene: TRBD2; J gene: TRBJ2-1; CDR3 protein: CASSSPETSGRSEQFF; CDR3 DNA: TGTGCCAGCAGTTCCCCCGAGACTAGCGGGAGAAGTGAGCAGTTCTTC
clone size: many; V gene: TRBV20-1; D gene: .; J gene: TRBJ2-7; CDR3 protein: CSASDSYEQYF; CDR3 DNA: TGCAGTGCTAGCGACTCCTACGAGCAGTACTTC
clone size: few; V gene: TRBV12-3/TRBV12-4; D gene: .; J gene: TRBJ1-1; CDR3 protein: CASSLPRGEAFF; CDR3 DNA: TGTGCCAGCAGTCTTCCGCGGGGTGAAGCTTTCTTT
clone size: many; V gene: TRBV7-2; D gene: TRBD2; J gene: TRBJ2-3; CDR3 protein: CAVRLAGGPRSQYF; CDR3 DNA: TGTGCCGTACGGTTGGCGGGAGGGCCGCGGTCGCAGTATTTT
clone size: many; V gene: TRBV3-1; D gene: .; J gene: TRBJ2-2; CDR3 protein: CASSNWVGELFF; CDR3 DNA: TGTGCCAGCAGCAATTGGGTTGGGGAGCTGTTTTTT
clone size: few; V gene: TRBV13; D gene: .; J gene: TRBJ2-3; CDR3 protein: CASSLRGDTQYF; CDR3 DNA: TGTGCCAGCAGCCTAAGGGGAGATACGCAGTATTTT
clone size: many; V gene: TRBV7-9; D gene: .; J gene: TRBJ2-1; CDR3 protein: CASSLGQIGDNEQFF; CDR3 DNA: TGTGCCAGCAGCTTAGGGCAAATTGGGGACAATGAGCAGTTCTTC
clone size: few; V gene: TRBV20-1; D gene: .; J gene: TRBJ1-4; CDR3 protein: CSARGPEKLFF; CDR3 DNA: TGCAGTGCTAGAGGACCTGAAAAACTGTTTTTT
clone size: few; V gene: TRBV7-6; D gene: .; J gene: TRBJ2-1; CDR3 protein: CASSQTAVKSGEQFF; CDR3 DNA: TGTGCCAGCAGCCAGACGGCGGTTAAGTCAGGCGAGCAGTTCTTC
clone size: few; V gene: TRBV2; D gene: .; J gene: TRBJ2-3; CDR3 protein: CASSQVQGTDTQYF; CDR3 DNA: TGTGCCAGCAGCCAGGTTCAAGGCACAGATACGCAGTATTTT
clone size: few; V gene: TRBV7-9; D gene: .; J gene: TRBJ2-2; CDR3 protein: CASSFTGEGELFF; CDR3 DNA: TGTGCCAGCAGCTTTACCGGAGAAGGGGAGCTGTTTTTT
clone size: few; V gene: TRBV4-1; D gene: .; J gene: TRBJ2-5; CDR3 protein: CASSQVVKGGQETQYF; CDR3 DNA: TGCGCCAGCAGCCAAGTTGTGAAGGGAGGTCAAGAGACCCAGTACTTC
clone size: few; V gene: TRBV29-1; D gene: TRBD1; J gene: TRBJ2-6; CDR3 protein: CSVGQGAISGANVLTF; CDR3 DNA: TGCAGCGTTGGACAGGGGGCCATCTCTGGGGCCAACGTCCTGACTTTC
clone size: .; V gene: TRBV4-1; D gene: .; J gene: TRBJ1-2; CDR3 protein: CASSQVVATVNYGYTF; CDR3 DNA: TGCGCCAGCAGCCAAGTCGTGGCGACAGTAAACTATGGCTACACCTTC
clone size: .; V gene: TRBV4-1; D gene: .; J gene: TRBJ2-7; CDR3 protein: CASSQGREQYF; CDR3 DNA: TGCGCCAGCAGCCAAGGGCGCGAGCAGTACTTC
clone size: few; V gene: TRBV9; D gene: .; J gene: TRBJ2-7; CDR3 protein: CASSVVAGDYEQYF; CDR3 DNA: TGTGCCAGCAGCGTAGTGGCAGGGGATTACGAGCAGTACTTC
clone size: .; V gene: TRBV20-1; D gene: .; J gene: TRBJ2-1; CDR3 protein: CSATSPILATEQFF; CDR3 DNA: TGCAGTGCCACCAGTCCCATCCTAGCGACTGAGCAGTTCTTC
clone size: many; V gene: TRBV28; D gene: .; J gene: TRBJ1-1; CDR3 protein: CASSLISTVTEAFF; CDR3 DNA: TGTGCCAGCAGTTTAATCTCCACAGTCACTGAAGCTTTCTTT
clone size: few; V gene: TRBV20-1; D gene: .; J gene: TRBJ2-3; CDR3 protein: CSATPPQRPTDTQYF; CDR3 DNA: TGCAGTGCTACGCCCCCTCAGCGCCCCACAGATACGCAGTATTTT
clone size: many; V gene: TRBV5-4; D gene: .; J gene: TRBJ1-5; CDR3 protein: CASSLWGRGNQPQHF; CDR3 DNA: TGTGCCAGCAGCTTGTGGGGGCGAGGGAATCAGCCCCAGCATTTT
clone size: .; V gene: TRBV7-2; D gene: .; J gene: TRBJ2-5; CDR3 protein: CASSLGAHQETQYF; CDR3 DNA: TGTGCCAGCAGCTTAGGAGCGCACCAAGAGACCCAGTACTTC
clone size: many; V gene: TRBV28; D gene: .; J gene: TRBJ1-2; CDR3 protein: CASSRANYGYTF; CDR3 DNA: TGTGCCAGCAGCCGTGCTAACTATGGCTACACCTTC
clone size: many; V gene: TRBV7-8; D gene: .; J gene: TRBJ1-1; CDR3 protein: CASSLDRVNTEAFF; CDR3 DNA: TGTGCCAGCAGCCTAGACCGAGTGAACACTGAAGCTTTCTTT
clone size: .; V gene: TRBV18; D gene: TRBD1; J gene: TRBJ2-7; CDR3 protein: CASSPSPTGSYEQYF; CDR3 DNA: TGTGCCAGCTCACCATCGCCGACAGGGTCCTACGAGCAGTACTTC
clone size: .; V gene: TRBV20-1; D gene: .; J gene: TRBJ1-5; CDR3 protein: CSARKPDQPQHF; CDR3 DNA: TGCAGTGCTCGGAAACCTGATCAGCCCCAGCATTTT
clone size: few; V gene: TRBV6-2/TRBV6-3; D gene: .; J gene: TRBJ2-1; CDR3 protein: CASSLGHEQFF; CDR3 DNA: TGTGCCAGCAGTTTGGGTCACGAGCAGTTCTTC
clone size: .; V gene: TRBV28; D gene: TRBD2; J gene: TRBJ2-7; CDR3 protein: CASSLLTSRPYEQYF; CDR3 DNA: TGTGCCAGCAGTTTATTGACTAGCCGACCCTACGAGCAGTACTTC